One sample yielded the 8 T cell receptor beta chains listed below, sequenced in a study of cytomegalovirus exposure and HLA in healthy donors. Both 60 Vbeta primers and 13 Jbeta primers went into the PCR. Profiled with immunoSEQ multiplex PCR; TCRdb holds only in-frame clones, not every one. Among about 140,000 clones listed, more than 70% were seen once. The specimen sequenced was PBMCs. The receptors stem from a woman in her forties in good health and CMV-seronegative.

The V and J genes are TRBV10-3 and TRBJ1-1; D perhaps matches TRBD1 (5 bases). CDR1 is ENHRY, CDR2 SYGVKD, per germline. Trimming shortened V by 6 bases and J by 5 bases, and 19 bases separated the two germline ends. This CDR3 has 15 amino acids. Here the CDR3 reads CAISERQSLQTEAFF. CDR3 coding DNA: TGTGCCATCAGCGAACGACAGTCCCTACAGACTGAAGCTTTCTTT.

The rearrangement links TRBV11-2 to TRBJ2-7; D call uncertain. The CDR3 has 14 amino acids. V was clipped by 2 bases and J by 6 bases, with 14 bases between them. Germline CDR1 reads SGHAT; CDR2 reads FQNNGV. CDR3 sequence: CASSLFGESSEQYF. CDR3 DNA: TGTGCCAGCAGCTTATTCGGAGAATCATCCGAGCAGTACTTC.

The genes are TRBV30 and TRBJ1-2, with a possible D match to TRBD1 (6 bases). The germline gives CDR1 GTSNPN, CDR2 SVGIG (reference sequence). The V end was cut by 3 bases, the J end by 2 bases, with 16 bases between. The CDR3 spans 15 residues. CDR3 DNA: TGTGCCTGGAGGAAAGTACAGGGTTTCAACTATGGCTACACCTTC. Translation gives CAWRKVQGFNYGYTF. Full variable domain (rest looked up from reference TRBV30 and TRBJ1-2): SQTIHQWPATLVQPVGSPLSLECTVEGTSNPNLYWYRQAAGRGLQLLFYSVGIGQISSEVPQNLSASRPQDRQFILSSKKLLLSDSGFYLCAWRKVQGFNYGYTFGSGTRLTVV.

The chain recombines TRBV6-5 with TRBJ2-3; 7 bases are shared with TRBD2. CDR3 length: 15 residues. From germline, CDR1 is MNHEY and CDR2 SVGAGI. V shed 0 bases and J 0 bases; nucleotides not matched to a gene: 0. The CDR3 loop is CASSYSGGSTDTQYF. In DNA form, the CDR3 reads TGTGCCAGCAGTTACTCGGGGGGGAGCACAGATACGCAGTATTTT.

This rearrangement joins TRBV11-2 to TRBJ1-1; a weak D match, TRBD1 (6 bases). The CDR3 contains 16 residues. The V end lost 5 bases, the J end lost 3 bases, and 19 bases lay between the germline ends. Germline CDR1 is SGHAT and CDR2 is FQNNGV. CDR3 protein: CASSPLNRDKYTEAFF. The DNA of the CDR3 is TGTGCCAGCAGCCCTTTAAACCGGGACAAATACACTGAAGCTTTCTTT.

CDR3 in amino acids: CASSLANGPPGTF. The DNA for the CDR3 is TGTGCCAGCAGCTTAGCGAACGGCCCCCCGGGCACCTTC. V gene TRBV7-2 combines with J gene TRBJ1-2; the D is unclear. The length of the CDR3 is 13 residues. Trimming stripped 0 bases from V and 13 bases from J, with 15 bases between. CDR1 is SGHTA, CDR2 FQGNSA, per germline.

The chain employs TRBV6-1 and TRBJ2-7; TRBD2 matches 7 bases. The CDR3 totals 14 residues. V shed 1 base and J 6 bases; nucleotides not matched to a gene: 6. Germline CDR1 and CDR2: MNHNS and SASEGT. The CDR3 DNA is TGTGCCAGCAGTGAAGTGGGGCGGGGGTCCGAGCAGTACTTC. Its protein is CASSEVGRGSEQYF.

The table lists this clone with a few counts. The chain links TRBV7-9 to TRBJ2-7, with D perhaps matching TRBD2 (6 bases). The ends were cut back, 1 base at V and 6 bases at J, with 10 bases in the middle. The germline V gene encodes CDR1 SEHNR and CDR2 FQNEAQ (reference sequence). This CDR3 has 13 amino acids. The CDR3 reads CASSLGGGFEQYF. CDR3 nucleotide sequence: TGTGCCAGCAGCTTAGGTGGAGGGTTCGAGCAGTACTTC.